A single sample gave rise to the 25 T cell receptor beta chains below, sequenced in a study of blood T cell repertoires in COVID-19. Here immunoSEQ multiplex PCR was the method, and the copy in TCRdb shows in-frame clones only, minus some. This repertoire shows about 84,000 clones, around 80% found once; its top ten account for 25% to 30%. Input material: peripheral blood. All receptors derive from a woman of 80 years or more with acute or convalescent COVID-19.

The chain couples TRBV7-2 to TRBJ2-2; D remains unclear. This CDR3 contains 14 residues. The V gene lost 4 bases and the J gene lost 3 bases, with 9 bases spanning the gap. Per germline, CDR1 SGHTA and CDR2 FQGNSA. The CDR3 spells CASSSRGYTGELFF. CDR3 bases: TGTGCCAGCAGCTCCCGCGGTTACACCGGGGAGCTGTTTTTT.

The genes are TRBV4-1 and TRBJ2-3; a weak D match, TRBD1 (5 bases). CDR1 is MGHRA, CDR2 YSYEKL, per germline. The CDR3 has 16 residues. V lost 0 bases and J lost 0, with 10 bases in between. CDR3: CASSQELGASTDTQYF. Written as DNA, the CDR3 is TGCGCCAGCAGCCAAGAACTTGGGGCGAGCACAGATACGCAGTATTTT.

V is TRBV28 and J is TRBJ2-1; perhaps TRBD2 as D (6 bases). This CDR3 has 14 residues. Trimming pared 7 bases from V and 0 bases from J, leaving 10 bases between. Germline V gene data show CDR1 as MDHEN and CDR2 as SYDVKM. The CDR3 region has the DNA TGTGCCAGCACAGGAGGGTACTCCTACAATGAGCAGTTCTTC. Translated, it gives CASTGGYSYNEQFF.

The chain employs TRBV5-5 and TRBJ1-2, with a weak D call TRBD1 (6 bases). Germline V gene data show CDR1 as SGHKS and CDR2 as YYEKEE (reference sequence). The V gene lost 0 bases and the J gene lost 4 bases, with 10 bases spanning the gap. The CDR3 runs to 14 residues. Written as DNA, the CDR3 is TGTGCCAGCAGCTTGGGACAGGAAGTCTATGGCTACACCTTC. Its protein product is CASSLGQEVYGYTF.

CDR3 bases: TGTGCCAGTAGGAGGGGAGGCTCCGGGACCCAGTACTTC. Encoded protein: CASRRGGSGTQYF. The chain links TRBV19 to TRBJ2-5, with a tentative D call TRBD2 (6 bases). CDR3 length: 13 residues. Between the trimmed V and J ends, which lost 6 bases and 7 bases, there was a span of 15 bases. Germline V lookup: CDR1 LNHDA, CDR2 SQIVND (reference sequence). The full variable domain, its missing parts supplied by reference TRBV19 and TRBJ2-5, is DGGITQSPKYLFRKEGQNVTLSCEQNLNHDAMYWYRQDPGQGLRLIYYSQIVNDFQKGDIAEGYSVSREKKESFPLTVTSAQKNPTAFYLCASRRGGSGTQYFGPGTRLLVL.

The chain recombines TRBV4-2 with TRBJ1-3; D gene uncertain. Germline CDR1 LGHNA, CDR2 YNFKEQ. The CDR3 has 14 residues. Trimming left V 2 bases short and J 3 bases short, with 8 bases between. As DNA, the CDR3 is TGTGCCAGCAGCCAATCCGAGGATGGAAACACCATATATTTT. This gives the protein CASSQSEDGNTIYF.

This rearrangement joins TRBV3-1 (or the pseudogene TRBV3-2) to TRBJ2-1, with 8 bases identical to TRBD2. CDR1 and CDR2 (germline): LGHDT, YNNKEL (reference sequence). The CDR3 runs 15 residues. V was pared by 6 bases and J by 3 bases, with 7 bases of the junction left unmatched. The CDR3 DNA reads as TGTGCCAGCAGTTCCAGCGGGAGTTTCTACAATGAGCAGTTCTTC. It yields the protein CASSSSGSFYNEQFF.

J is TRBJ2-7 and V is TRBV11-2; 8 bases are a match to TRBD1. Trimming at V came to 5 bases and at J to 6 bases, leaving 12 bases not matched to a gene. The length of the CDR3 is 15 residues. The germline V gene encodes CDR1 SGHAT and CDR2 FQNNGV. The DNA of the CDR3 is TGTGCCAGCAGCCCAGGCCGGGGCAGGGGGCGCGAGCAGTACTTC. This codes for CASSPGRGRGREQYF.

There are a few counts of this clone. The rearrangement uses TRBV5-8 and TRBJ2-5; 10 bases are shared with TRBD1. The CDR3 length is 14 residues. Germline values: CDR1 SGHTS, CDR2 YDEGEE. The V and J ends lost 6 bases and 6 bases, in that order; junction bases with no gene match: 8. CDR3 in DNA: TGTGCCAGCATCCCGGGACAGGGGAAACAGACCCAGTACTTC. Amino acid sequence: CASIPGQGKQTQYF.

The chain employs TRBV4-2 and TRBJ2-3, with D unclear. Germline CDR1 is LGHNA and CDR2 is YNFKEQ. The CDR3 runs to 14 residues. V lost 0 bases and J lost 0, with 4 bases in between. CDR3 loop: CASSQETSTDTQYF. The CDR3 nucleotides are TGTGCCAGCAGCCAAGAGACTAGCACAGATACGCAGTATTTT.

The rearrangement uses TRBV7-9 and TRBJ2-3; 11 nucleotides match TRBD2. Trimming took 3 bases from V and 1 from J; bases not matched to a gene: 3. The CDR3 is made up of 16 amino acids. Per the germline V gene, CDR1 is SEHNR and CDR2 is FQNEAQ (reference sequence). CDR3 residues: CASSFLAGGGTDTQYF. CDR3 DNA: TGTGCCAGCAGCTTTCTAGCGGGGGGAGGCACAGATACGCAGTATTTT.

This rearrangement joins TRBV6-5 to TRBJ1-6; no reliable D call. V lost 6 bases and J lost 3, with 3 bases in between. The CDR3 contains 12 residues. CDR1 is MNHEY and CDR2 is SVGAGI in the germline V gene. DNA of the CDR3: TGTGCCAGCAGCAACTATAATTCACCCCTCCACTTT. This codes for CASSNYNSPLHF.

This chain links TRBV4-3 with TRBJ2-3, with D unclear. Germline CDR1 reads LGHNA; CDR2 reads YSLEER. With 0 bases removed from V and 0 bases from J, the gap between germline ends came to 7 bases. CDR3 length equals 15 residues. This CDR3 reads CASSQEWRSTDTQYF. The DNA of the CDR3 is TGCGCCAGCAGCCAAGAATGGCGGAGCACAGATACGCAGTATTTT.

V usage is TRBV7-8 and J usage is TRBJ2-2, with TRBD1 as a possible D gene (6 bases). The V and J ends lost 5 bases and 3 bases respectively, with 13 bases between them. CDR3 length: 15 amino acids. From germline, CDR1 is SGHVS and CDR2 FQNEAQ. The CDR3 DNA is TGTGCCAGCAGCCCGGTCGGGACATACACCGGGGAGCTGTTTTTT. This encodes CASSPVGTYTGELFF.

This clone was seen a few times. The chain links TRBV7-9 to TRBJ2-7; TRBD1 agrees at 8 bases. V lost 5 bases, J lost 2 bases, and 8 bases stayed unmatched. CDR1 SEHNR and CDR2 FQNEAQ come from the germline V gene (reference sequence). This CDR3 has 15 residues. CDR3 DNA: TGTGCCAGCAGCGCCACAGGGGGTTCCGCCTACGAGCAGTACTTC. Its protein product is CASSATGGSAYEQYF.

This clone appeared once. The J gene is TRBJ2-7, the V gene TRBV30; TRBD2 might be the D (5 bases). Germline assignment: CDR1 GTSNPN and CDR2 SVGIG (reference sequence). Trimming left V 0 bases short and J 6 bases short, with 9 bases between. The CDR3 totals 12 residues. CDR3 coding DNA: TGTGCCTGGAGTGTATCCGGGGTCGAGCAGTACTTC. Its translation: CAWSVSGVEQYF.

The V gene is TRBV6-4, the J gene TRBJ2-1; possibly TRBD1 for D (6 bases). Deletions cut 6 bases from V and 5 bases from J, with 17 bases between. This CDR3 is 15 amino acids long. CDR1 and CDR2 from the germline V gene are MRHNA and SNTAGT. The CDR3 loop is CASSKGFRGDNEQFF. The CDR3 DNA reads TGTGCCAGCAGCAAAGGATTCAGGGGCGACAATGAGCAGTTCTTC.

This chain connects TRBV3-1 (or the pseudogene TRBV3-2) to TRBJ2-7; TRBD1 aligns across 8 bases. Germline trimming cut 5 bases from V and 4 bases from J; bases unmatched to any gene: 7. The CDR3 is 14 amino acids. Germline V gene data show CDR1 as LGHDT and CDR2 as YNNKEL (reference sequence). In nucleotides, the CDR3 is TGTGCCAGCAGCAATGGACAGGGATTTTACGAGCAGTACTTC. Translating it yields CASSNGQGFYEQYF.

In nucleotides, the CDR3 is TGCGCCAGCGGTGCGGGAGGACGAGATACGCAGTATTTT. It translates to CASGAGGRDTQYF. This chain uses TRBV5-1 with TRBJ2-3; 8 bases align to TRBD2. V lost 7 bases to trimming and J lost 5 bases; unmatched junction nucleotides: 6. CDR3 length: 13 amino acids. CDR1 is SGHRS, CDR2 YFSETQ, per germline.

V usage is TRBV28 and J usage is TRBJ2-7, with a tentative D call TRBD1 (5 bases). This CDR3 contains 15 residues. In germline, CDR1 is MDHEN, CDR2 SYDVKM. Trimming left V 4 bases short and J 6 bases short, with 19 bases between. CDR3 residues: CASSSLGAVTFEQYF. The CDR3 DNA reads TGTGCCAGCAGTTCTCTTGGGGCGGTAACGTTCGAGCAGTACTTC.

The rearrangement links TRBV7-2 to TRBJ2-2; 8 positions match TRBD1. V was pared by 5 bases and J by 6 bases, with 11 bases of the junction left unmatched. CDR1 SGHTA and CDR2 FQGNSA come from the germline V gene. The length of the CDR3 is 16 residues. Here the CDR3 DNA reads TGTGCCAGCAGCCCAAGGACAGGGCTTACGGCCGGGGAGCTGTTTTTT. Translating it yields CASSPRTGLTAGELFF.

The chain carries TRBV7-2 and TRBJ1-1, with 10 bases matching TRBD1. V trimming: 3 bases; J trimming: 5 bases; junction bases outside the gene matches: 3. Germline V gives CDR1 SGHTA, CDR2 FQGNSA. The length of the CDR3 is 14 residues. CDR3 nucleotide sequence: TGTGCCAGCAGCTTCGGGACAGGGGATACTGAAGCTTTCTTT. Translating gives CASSFGTGDTEAFF.

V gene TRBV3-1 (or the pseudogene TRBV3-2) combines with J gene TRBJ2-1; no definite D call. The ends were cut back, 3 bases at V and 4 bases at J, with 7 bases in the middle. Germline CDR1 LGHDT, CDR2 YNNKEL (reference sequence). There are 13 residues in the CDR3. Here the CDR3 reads CASSQGFYNEQFF. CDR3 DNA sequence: TGTGCCAGCAGCCAGGGCTTTTACAATGAGCAGTTCTTC.

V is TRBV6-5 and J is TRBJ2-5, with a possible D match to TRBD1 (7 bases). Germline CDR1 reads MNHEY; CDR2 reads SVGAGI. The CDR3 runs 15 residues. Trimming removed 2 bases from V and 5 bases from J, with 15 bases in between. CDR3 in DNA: TGTGCCAGCAGTTACAGGGGGCTAGGAGGGGAGACCCAGTACTTC. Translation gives CASSYRGLGGETQYF.

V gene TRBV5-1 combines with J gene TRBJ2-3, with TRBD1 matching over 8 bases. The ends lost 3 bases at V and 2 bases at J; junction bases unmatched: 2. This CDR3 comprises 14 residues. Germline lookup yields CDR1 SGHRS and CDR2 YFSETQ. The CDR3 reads CASSSGQDTDTQYF. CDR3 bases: TGCGCCAGCAGCTCGGGACAGGACACAGATACGCAGTATTTT.